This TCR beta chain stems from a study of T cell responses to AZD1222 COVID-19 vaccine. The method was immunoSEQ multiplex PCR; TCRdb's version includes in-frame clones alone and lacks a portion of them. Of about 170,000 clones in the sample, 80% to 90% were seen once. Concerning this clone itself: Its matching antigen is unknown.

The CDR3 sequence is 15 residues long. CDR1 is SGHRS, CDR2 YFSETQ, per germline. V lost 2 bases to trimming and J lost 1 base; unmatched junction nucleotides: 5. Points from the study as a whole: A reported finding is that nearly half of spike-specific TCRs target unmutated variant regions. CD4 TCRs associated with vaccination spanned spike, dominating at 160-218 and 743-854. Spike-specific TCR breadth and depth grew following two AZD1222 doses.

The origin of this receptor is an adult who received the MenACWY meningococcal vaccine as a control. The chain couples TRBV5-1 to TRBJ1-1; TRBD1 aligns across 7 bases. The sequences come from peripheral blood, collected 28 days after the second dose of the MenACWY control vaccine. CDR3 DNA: TGCGCCAGCAGCTTTACAGGGGCCCAGAACACTGAAGCTTTCTTT. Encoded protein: CASSFTGAQNTEAFF.